The clone carrying this TCR beta chain has only a few counts. What it recognizes is unknown. The authors ran a second PCR of 7 to 11 cycles using a sample-barcoded 5' primer and a J-beta primer mix. Each sample provided no less than 2.5 million CDR3-containing paired-end reads. A single record per CDR3 protein comes from TCRdb applying MiXCR to the 5' RACE reads. The sample has 1.5 million to 2 million distinct CDR3 sequences; roughly a third are singletons. These data originate in a study of blood T cells in healthy people across ages. General study results and limits: For the donors, CMV status was unknown and possibly confounded expanded clonotype changes. Researchers deemed the diversity estimates from one million T cells underestimates.

Collection of about 9.4 milliliters of peripheral blood was performed for each donor. The receptor was derived from a woman in her twenties or thirties in good health. Sequenced input: blood.

The CDR3 nucleotides are TGCAGTGCCCGCATACTAGCGGGCGCCCCGCGGGATACGCAGTATTTT. Translation gives CSARILAGAPRDTQYF. This sequence joins TRBV20-1 and TRBJ2-3, with TRBD2 matching 9 bases. The CDR3 covers 16 residues. The ends lost 6 bases at V and 6 bases at J; junction bases unmatched: 16. Germline CDR1 is DFQATT and CDR2 is SNEGSKA (reference sequence).